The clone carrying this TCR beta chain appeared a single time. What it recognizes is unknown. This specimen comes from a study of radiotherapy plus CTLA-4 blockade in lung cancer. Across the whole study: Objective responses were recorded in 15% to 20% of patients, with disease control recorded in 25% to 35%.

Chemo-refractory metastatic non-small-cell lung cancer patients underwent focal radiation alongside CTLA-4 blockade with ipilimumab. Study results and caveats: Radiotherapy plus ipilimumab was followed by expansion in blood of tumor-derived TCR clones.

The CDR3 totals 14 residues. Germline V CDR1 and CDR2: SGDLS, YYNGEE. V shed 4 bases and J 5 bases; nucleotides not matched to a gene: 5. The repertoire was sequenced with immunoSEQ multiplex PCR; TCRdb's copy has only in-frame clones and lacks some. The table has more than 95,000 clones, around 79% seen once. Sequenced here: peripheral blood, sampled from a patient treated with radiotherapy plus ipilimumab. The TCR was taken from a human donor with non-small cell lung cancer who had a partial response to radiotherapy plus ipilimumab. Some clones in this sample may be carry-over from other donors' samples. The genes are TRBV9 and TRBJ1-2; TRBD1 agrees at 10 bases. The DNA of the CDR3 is TGTGCCAGCAGCCCAGACAGGGGGCTTTATGGCTACACCTTC. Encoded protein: CASSPDRGLYGYTF.